Listed below are T cell receptor beta chains from one sample, sequenced in a study of T-cell memory formation after mild COVID-19. TCRdb used MiXCR to reprocess the 5' RACE reads, holding one entry per CDR3 protein. The sample lists roughly 600,000 distinct CDR3 sequences, more than 15% occurring once. The sample comprised PBMCs or a T cell subset sorted from them (not recorded which). The source of these receptors is an adult woman who had mild COVID-19 (a few samples of this study predate the infection). Cell type and time point are not known. CDR3s include the opening cysteine and the closing phenylalanine or tryptophan. D genes are given only for firm matches. Expanded clones are given a class, and other clones once, few, many or no size at all.

d_call j_call v_call clone_size cdr3_aa cdr3_nt
TRBD1 TRBJ2-5 TRBV12-3/TRBV12-4 few CASSFGTGTYQETQYF TGTGCCAGCAGTTTTGGGACAGGGACGTACCAAGAGACCCAGTACTTC
- TRBJ1-2 TRBV20-1 - CSAPGKNYGYTF TGCAGTGCTCCCGGGAAGAACTATGGCTACACCTTC
- TRBJ2-2 TRBV25-1 few CASTAFTGRGPGSLAGELFF TGTGCCAGCACCGCTTTTACTGGTCGGGGACCGGGAAGTCTGGCCGGGGAGCTGTTTTTT
TRBD2 TRBJ2-1 TRBV9 - CASSGDRGGVGYNEQFF TGTGCCAGCAGCGGAGACCGGGGAGGGGTAGGCTACAATGAGCAGTTCTTC
- TRBJ1-2 TRBV6-5 few CASSPAGGAGYTF TGTGCCAGCAGTCCGGCCGGGGGAGCCGGCTACACCTTC
- TRBJ2-7 TRBV20-1 few CSARDLTYEQYF TGCAGTGCTAGAGATTTAACCTACGAGCAGTACTTC
TRBD2 TRBJ2-1 TRBV3-1 - CASSQRLAGYEQFF TGTGCCAGCAGCCAGAGACTAGCGGGGTATGAGCAGTTCTTC
TRBD2 TRBJ2-7 TRBV24-1 - CATSDQAPSGFYEQYF TGTGCCACCAGTGATCAAGCCCCTAGCGGCTTCTACGAGCAGTACTTC
- TRBJ1-1 TRBV29-1 - CSVPEAFF TGCAGCGTTCCCGAAGCTTTCTTT
TRBD2 TRBJ2-3 TRBV12-3/TRBV12-4 - CASTLLAVSTDTQYF TGTGCCAGCACCCTACTAGCGGTTAGCACAGATACGCAGTATTTT
- TRBJ2-2 TRBV6-5 - CASCRGNTGELFF TGTGCCAGCTGCCGAGGGAACACCGGGGAGCTGTTTTTT
TRBD2 TRBJ2-5 TRBV7-2 few CASSLGLTSGRGETQYF TGTGCCAGCAGCCTAGGGTTGACTAGCGGGAGGGGAGAGACCCAGTACTTC
TRBD2 TRBJ2-3 TRBV12-3/TRBV12-4 - CASSGRGGDTQYF TGTGCCAGCAGCGGACGCGGGGGAGATACGCAGTATTTT
- TRBJ1-2 TRBV6-1 - CASSEKWGRDGYTF TGTGCCAGCAGTGAAAAGTGGGGGAGGGATGGCTACACCTTC
TRBD1 TRBJ2-7 TRBV25-1 few CASSEFGTEGQQYF TGTGCCAGCAGTGAATTTGGGACAGAGGGACAGCAGTACTTC
- TRBJ2-2 TRBV15 few CATSAGRGPWTGELFF TGTGCCACCAGCGCTGGCAGGGGTCCGTGGACCGGGGAGCTGTTTTTT
- TRBJ2-1 TRBV7-8 many CASSLGGGLPNEQFF TGTGCCAGCAGCTTAGGGGGTGGACTGCCCAATGAGCAGTTCTTC
TRBD1 TRBJ1-1 TRBV6-5 few CASSSDRGRGTEAFF TGTGCCAGCAGTTCGGACAGGGGGCGCGGCACTGAAGCTTTCTTT
- TRBJ2-3 TRBV7-9 - CASSARVTTLSTDTQYF TGTGCCAGCAGCGCGCGGGTTACTACTCTGAGCACAGATACGCAGTATTTT
- TRBJ2-1 TRBV5-1 many CASSLVGQSYNEQFF TGCGCCAGCAGCTTGGTAGGGCAGTCATACAATGAGCAGTTCTTC
TRBD1 TRBJ2-7 TRBV5-1 few CASSEPGQAYEQYF TGCGCCAGCAGCGAACCTGGACAGGCCTACGAGCAGTACTTC
TRBD2 TRBJ2-5 TRBV29-1 - CSVAGLAGGKETQYF TGCAGCGTTGCGGGACTAGCGGGGGGCAAGGAGACCCAGTACTTC
TRBD1 TRBJ1-5 TRBV7-8 - CASSLKRGQAKLKGEPQHF TGTGCCAGCAGCTTAAAAAGGGGACAGGCCAAGCTAAAGGGGGAGCCCCAGCATTTT
- TRBJ1-6 TRBV7-2 many CASSLRRQNSPLHF TGTGCCAGCAGCTTACGTCGACAGAATTCACCCCTCCACTTT
- TRBJ2-1 TRBV29-1 - CSGHTGNNEQFF TGCAGCGGACATACAGGTAACAATGAGCAGTTCTTC
- TRBJ2-1 TRBV9 - CASSVADGLQFF TGTGCCAGCAGCGTAGCCGATGGCCTACAGTTCTTC
TRBD1 TRBJ2-3 TRBV20-1 many CSASGTGATDTQYF TGCAGTGCTTCCGGGACAGGGGCCACAGATACGCAGTATTTT
TRBD2 TRBJ2-3 TRBV4-3 - CASSQDRVAGRTDTQYF TGCGCCAGCAGCCAAGATAGGGTAGCGGGCCGCACAGATACGCAGTATTTT
- TRBJ1-1 TRBV10-3 - CAISESPGEDTEAFF TGTGCCATCAGTGAGTCTCCAGGGGAGGACACTGAAGCTTTCTTT
- TRBJ2-1 TRBV7-2 - CASSSFVRDEQFF TGTGCCAGCAGCTCCTTCGTACGGGATGAGCAGTTCTTC